Following are 9 T cell receptor beta chains from one sample sequenced in a study of blood T cell repertoires in COVID-19. Assay: immunoSEQ multiplex PCR; the TCRdb copy retains only in-frame clones and omits some. Altogether roughly 50,000 clones are present, 70% to 90% being singletons, with the ten largest covering around 27%. The sample taken for sequencing was peripheral blood. The receptors were gathered from a human donor in a cohort sampled during active COVID-19.

This clone was seen a single time. This chain links TRBV7-2 with TRBJ2-7; D is possibly TRBD1 (5 bases). The CDR3 is 14 amino acids. The ends were cut back, 5 bases at V and 0 bases at J, with 11 bases in the middle. Germline CDR1 is SGHTA and CDR2 is FQGNSA. CDR3 DNA: TGTGCCAGCAGCAAGTCCAGGGCCTCCTACGAGCAGTACTTC. Encoded protein: CASSKSRASYEQYF.

This clone was observed a few times. V gene TRBV7-8 combines with J gene TRBJ2-5; maybe TRBD1 (6 bases). Trimming left V 2 bases short and J 6 bases short, with 16 bases between. CDR3 size: 15 residues. CDR1 and CDR2 (germline): SGHVS, FQNEAQ. The CDR3 DNA sequence: TGTGCCAGCAGCTTAACGAGAGACAGGATACAGACCCAGTACTTC. Its translation: CASSLTRDRIQTQYF.

The rearrangement joins TRBV19 to TRBJ1-2; D gene unclear. The germline gives CDR1 LNHDA, CDR2 SQIVND (reference sequence). V was pared by 3 bases and J by 6 bases, with 14 bases between. The CDR3 sequence is 14 residues long. The DNA for the CDR3 is TGTGCCAGTAGTATTTCAGGAACGGTGGATGGCTACACCTTC. Its translation is CASSISGTVDGYTF.

The chain employs TRBV7-8 and TRBJ2-7; 14 bases fit TRBD2. Germline V gene sequence: CDR1 SGHVS, CDR2 FQNEAQ. This CDR3 has 17 amino acids. Losses at the gene ends were 4 bases for V and 0 bases for J; bases not matched to a gene: 5. The CDR3 is CASSSGLAGGGSYEQYF. The CDR3 coding sequence is TGTGCCAGCAGCTCCGGACTAGCGGGAGGTGGCTCCTACGAGCAGTACTTC.

The V gene is TRBV19, the J gene TRBJ2-1; TRBD2 is a possible D gene (6 bases). CDR1 is LNHDA, CDR2 SQIVND, per germline (reference sequence). V shed 9 bases and J shed 4 bases, with 16 bases lying between them. This CDR3 comprises 14 residues. CDR3 amino acids: CASGHRAGYNEQFF. CDR3 coding DNA: TGTGCCAGCGGACATCGGGCGGGGTACAATGAGCAGTTCTTC.

The chain combines TRBV18 with TRBJ1-6; D perhaps matches TRBD1 (5 bases). The CDR3 is made up of 14 amino acids. Per the germline V gene, CDR1 is KGHSH and CDR2 is LQKENI. Trimming shortened V by 6 bases and J by 7 bases, and 13 bases separated the two germline ends. The CDR3 loop is CASSPGLRNSPLHF. Here the CDR3 DNA reads TGTGCCAGCTCTCCGGGACTGCGCAATTCACCCCTCCACTTT.

This rearrangement joins TRBV4-1 to TRBJ1-2; 12 bases agree with TRBD1. This CDR3 has 15 amino acids. Looked up from germline, CDR1 is MGHRA and CDR2 is YSYEKL. V shed 2 bases, J shed 5 bases, and the junction held 3 bases outside the gene matches. The CDR3 region has the DNA TGCGCCAGCAGCCAACCGGGACAGGGGGCGTATGGCTACACCTTC. Translated: CASSQPGQGAYGYTF.

This clone is a singleton in its sample. The chain couples TRBV2 to TRBJ1-1; 9 bases agree with TRBD1. The CDR3 runs to 14 residues. Germline V lookup: CDR1 SNHLY, CDR2 FYNNEI. The J segment lost 4 bases and the V segment lost 6 bases, leaving 6 bases of the junction unmatched. CDR3 loop: CASRGTGRGTEAFF. The CDR3 DNA is TGTGCCAGCAGAGGGACAGGGCGGGGCACTGAAGCTTTCTTT.

The J gene is TRBJ1-6, the V gene TRBV21-1; the table gives TRBD1 as D, unverified against the DNA. TRBV21-1 is assigned pseudogene status. The CDR3 runs 18 residues. CDR3 protein: CASSKAHRADLKNSPLHF. The CDR3 DNA reads as TGTGCCAGCAGCAAAGCGCACAGGGCAGATTTAAAGAATTCACCCCTCCACTTT.